These 10 T cell receptor beta chains originate from one sample sequenced in a study of shared clonotypes between healthy human individuals. Using immunoSEQ multiplex PCR, the repertoire was profiled, and TCRdb retains in-frame clones only, with some absent. Of roughly 2,000,000 clones in the sample, about 94% were seen once. Terminally differentiated effector memory CD45RA+ cells were excluded by CCR7 positive selection of CD45RO-negative cells. Sequenced: naive CD8+ T cells sorted from blood. All receptors come from a man between 18 and 29 years old in good health.

The V and J genes are TRBV2 and TRBJ2-3; D unresolved. Deletions cut 2 bases from V and 4 bases from J, with 16 bases between. Germline CDR1 is SNHLY and CDR2 is FYNNEI. CDR3 length equals 16 residues. The CDR3 DNA follows: TGTGCCAGCAGTGAAACGCGTACGGTAGAATCAGATACGCAGTATTTT. This translates into CASSETRTVESDTQYF.

The chain uses TRBV11-2 and TRBJ2-7, with TRBD2 as a possible D gene (6 bases). Germline V gives CDR1 SGHAT, CDR2 FQNNGV. The CDR3 is 16 residues long. V was clipped by 4 bases and J by 0 bases, with 16 bases between them. This CDR3 reads CASSSGPGTLSYEQYF. In DNA, the CDR3 is TGTGCCAGCAGCTCAGGTCCCGGGACTCTCTCCTACGAGCAGTACTTC.

The V call is TRBV6-5, the J call TRBJ2-5, with 8 bases fitting TRBD2. The CDR3 loop spans 14 amino acids. V was clipped by 7 bases and J by 4 bases; unmatched bases: 8. CDR1 and CDR2 (germline): MNHEY, SVGAGI. The CDR3: CASNPGTSRETQYF. The CDR3 DNA sequence: TGTGCCAGCAACCCTGGGACTAGTAGAGAGACCCAGTACTTC.

Note on this clone: It may be a read error: a sequence one base away is much more abundant. The chain is built from TRBV25-1 and TRBJ2-7; D is undetermined. Trimming pared 5 bases from V and 2 bases from J, leaving 4 bases between. This CDR3 spans 11 amino acids. Per germline, CDR1 MGHDK and CDR2 SYGVNS. The DNA of the CDR3 is TGTGCCAGCAGTAACGCCTACGAGCAGTACTTC. Protein: CASSNAYEQYF.

The chain uses TRBV19 and TRBJ2-1; D not certain. V shed 5 bases and J shed 3 bases, with 8 bases lying between them. This CDR3 has 13 amino acids. Germline CDR1 is LNHDA and CDR2 is SQIVND (reference sequence). DNA for the CDR3: TGTGCCAGTAGTCGTATAAACTACAATGAGCAGTTCTTC. Protein sequence: CASSRINYNEQFF.

As to this clone: Other DNA sequences in this sample translate to the same CDR3. The chain carries TRBV10-1 and TRBJ2-3, with 10 bases identical to TRBD2. CDR3 length: 15 residues. J was trimmed by 1 base and V by 3 bases; bases with no gene match: 1. CDR1 is WNHNN, CDR2 SYGVQD, per germline (reference sequence). The CDR3 loop is CASSDGTSGTDTQYF. The CDR3 DNA sequence: TGCGCCAGCAGTGATGGGACTAGCGGCACAGATACGCAGTATTTT.

This clone turned up a few times. Other DNA sequences of this sample code for an identical CDR3. The chain has TRBV4-1 and TRBJ2-7, with D uncertain. Trimming pared 1 base from V and 1 base from J, leaving 5 bases between. The CDR3 is made up of 13 amino acids. Germline V gene data show CDR1 as MGHRA and CDR2 as YSYEKL. The CDR3 loop is CASSQGPSYEQYF. The CDR3 DNA reads TGCGCCAGCAGCCAAGGCCCATCCTACGAGCAGTACTTC.

The chain uses TRBV30 and TRBJ2-7; 11 nucleotides match TRBD2. The length of the CDR3 is 14 residues. V shed 4 bases and J 6 bases; nucleotides not matched to a gene: 8. The germline V gene encodes CDR1 GTSNPN and CDR2 SVGIG (reference sequence). CDR3 nucleotide sequence: TGTGCCTGGACAGTAGCGGGGGGGCCGGGCGAGCAGTACTTC. It specifies CAWTVAGGPGEQYF.

The chain links TRBV7-3 to TRBJ2-1; the D gene is possibly TRBD2 (6 bases). Germline assignment: CDR1 SGHTA and CDR2 FQGTGA. The V end was cut by 5 bases, the J end by 3 bases, with 17 bases between. CDR3 length equals 16 residues. The CDR3: CASSPFGGADYNEQFF. CDR3 DNA sequence: TGTGCCAGCAGCCCGTTTGGCGGGGCTGACTACAATGAGCAGTTCTTC. Looking up the rest from reference TRBV7-3 and TRBJ2-1 gives the full variable domain: GAGVSQTPSNKVTEKGKYVELRCDPISGHTALYWYRQSLGQGPEFLIYFQGTGAADDSGLPNDRFFAVRPEGSVSTLKIQRTERGDSAVYLCASSPFGGADYNEQFFGPGTRLTVL.

The chain recombines TRBV7-9 with TRBJ1-6, with 8 bases fitting TRBD1. CDR3 length: 15 residues. V shed 1 base and J 6 bases; nucleotides not matched to a gene: 2. From germline, CDR1 is SEHNR and CDR2 FQNEAQ (reference sequence). The CDR3 protein is CASSLVTGANSPLHF. CDR3 bases: TGTGCCAGCAGCTTAGTGACAGGGGCTAATTCACCCCTCCACTTT.